The entry below describes one T cell receptor beta chain. Here immunoSEQ multiplex PCR was the method, and the copy in TCRdb shows in-frame clones only, minus some. The sample shows around 86,000 clones, 84% of them seen only once. Germline-derived CDR1 and CDR2 are SGHAT and FQNNGV. Trimming pared 5 bases from V and 2 bases from J, leaving 9 bases between. CDR3 length equals 13 residues. The sample comes from a study of OX40 agonist ivuxolimab in advanced cancers. J is TRBJ2-5 and V is TRBV11-2; D is possibly TRBD1 (6 bases). The material sequenced was CD4+ or CD8+ T cells sorted from blood, taken in a trial of the OX40 agonist ivuxolimab. This receptor was identified in an adult with an advanced solid tumor such as melanoma, head and neck, liver or kidney cancer. This CDR3 is CASSIQGQETQYF. In DNA form, the CDR3 reads TGTGCCAGCAGCATACAGGGACAAGAGACCCAGTACTTC. The full variable domain, rest sourced from reference TRBV11-2 and TRBJ2-5, is EAGVAQSPRYKIIEKRQSVAFWCNPISGHATLYWYQQILGQGPKLLIQFQNNGVVDDSQLPKDRFSAERLKGVDSTLKIQPAKLEDSAVYLCASSIQGQETQYFGPGTRLLVL.